This TCR beta chain derives from a study of T cell responses to AZD1222 COVID-19 vaccine. Pooled together were second doses at about 4 or about 12 weeks. Study results and caveats: Spike-specific TCR breadth and depth were elevated following two AZD1222 doses. Mapped onto spike, vaccine-associated CD4 TCRs spanned it and were dominant at 160-218 and 743-854. Repertoires were obtained solely post-peak T cell response.

This CDR3 has 16 residues. Losses at the gene ends were 1 base for V and 4 bases for J; bases not matched to a gene: 4. CDR1 is LGHNA and CDR2 is YSLEER in the germline V gene. This clone was detected a few times. Its antigen is currently unknown. Assay: immunoSEQ multiplex PCR; the TCRdb copy retains only in-frame clones and omits some. The sample carries roughly 80,000 clones, around 88% recorded once. The gene calls are TRBV4-3 and TRBJ2-7, with 13 bases aligning to TRBD2. The input for sequencing was peripheral blood, taken 28 days after the second AZD1222 dose. The sequence was obtained from an adult who received the AZD1222 COVID-19 vaccine. CDR3 bases: TGCGCCAGCAGCCAAGGGACTAGCGGGGGATTTTACGAGCAGTACTTC. Its protein product is CASSQGTSGGFYEQYF.